This T cell receptor (beta chain) derives from a study of blood T cell repertoires in COVID-19. Whole-study context: Nucleic acid was either cDNA or gDNA, and it came from T cells, B-cell-depleted T cells, or PBMCs.

The count of this clone is one. TCRdb keeps only in-frame clones here, not all; method: immunoSEQ multiplex PCR. This repertoire shows about 280,000 clones, roughly 86% found once; its top ten account for 9% to 9.5%. The TCR originated in a man aged 18 to 29 with active or convalescent COVID-19. Material for sequencing was peripheral blood.

The CDR3 DNA is TGTGCCAGCCCCGACCCGGGGAATGGTGATACGCAGTATTTT. Translation: CASPDPGNGDTQYF. The genes are TRBV7-9 and TRBJ2-3, with TRBD2 as a possible D gene (5 bases). The CDR3 totals 14 residues. V gave up 8 bases and J gave up 6 bases, with 18 bases separating them. From germline, CDR1 is SEHNR and CDR2 FQNEAQ (reference sequence).